The 29 T cell receptor beta chains given below trace back to one sample, sequenced in a study of T cells in Graves' hyperthyroidism and ophthalmopathy. TCR beta CDR3 regions were amplified from RNA. HTBI primers were employed in a first-round RT-PCR of the TCR CDR3. One entry per CDR3 protein results from TCRdb running MiXCR on the multiplex PCR reads. The sample lists some 600,000 distinct CDR3 sequences; roughly 13% were seen once. Sequenced sample: blood. Receptors originate from a woman in her twenties or thirties with Graves' hyperthyroidism that later progressed to Graves' ophthalmopathy.

This clonotype has a handful of counts. It may be a read error: a sequence one base away is much more abundant. This rearrangement joins TRBV5-1 to TRBJ1-5; D unclear. The CDR3 has 14 residues. The germline V gene encodes CDR1 SGHRS and CDR2 YFSETQ. Trimming removed 3 bases at V and 5 bases at J, with 12 bases between. CDR3: CASSSIGQDQPQHF. CDR3 DNA: TGCGCCAGCAGCTCGATAGGGCAAGATCAGCCCCAGCATTTT.

In this sample, this clonotype turned up many times. The V call is TRBV6-1, the J call TRBJ1-1; the D gene is possibly TRBD1 (5 bases). Germline loops: CDR1 MNHNS, CDR2 SASEGT. Trimming cost V 6 bases and J 4 bases, with 9 bases left between them. The CDR3 is made up of 12 amino acids. DNA for the CDR3: TGTGCCAGCAGAAGACAGAGCACTGAAGCTTTCTTT. Amino acid sequence: CASRRQSTEAFF.

This clonotype showed up many times. V and J are TRBV7-8 and TRBJ2-7; D remains unclear. CDR1 is SGHVS and CDR2 is FQNEAQ in the germline V gene. The CDR3 loop spans 14 amino acids. V was shortened by 1 base and J by 7 bases, with 14 bases between the two germline ends. In nucleotides, the CDR3 is TGTGCCAGCAGCTTAGGTGGGTCTACGTGGGAGCAGTACTTC. Translating gives CASSLGGSTWEQYF. Full variable domain (remainder filled in from reference TRBV7-8 and TRBJ2-7): GAGVSQSPRYKVAKRGQDVALRCDPISGHVSLFWYQQALGQGPEFLTYFQNEAQLDKSGLPSDRFFAERPEGSVSTLKIQRTQQEDSAVYLCASSLGGSTWEQYFGPGTRLTVT.

This clonotype was counted many times. CDR3 coding DNA: TGTGCCTGGAGTGTTGGAGACGACGGTGAAAAACTGTTTTTT. Translation gives CAWSVGDDGEKLFF. The J gene is TRBJ1-4, the V gene TRBV30; no definite D call. Between the trimmed V and J ends, which lost 0 bases and 7 bases, there was a span of 12 bases. The V gene's germline CDR1 is GTSNPN and CDR2 SVGIG (reference sequence). There are 14 residues in the CDR3. Complete variable domain (other parts from reference TRBV30 and TRBJ1-4): SQTIHQWPATLVQPVGSPLSLECTVEGTSNPNLYWYRQAAGRGLQLLFYSVGIGQISSEVPQNLSASRPQDRQFILSSKKLLLSDSGFYLCAWSVGDDGEKLFFGSGTQLSVL.

This clonotype was seen ten or more times. CDR3 coding DNA: TGTGCCAGCAACGACAGGGCCCAAGAGACCCAGTACTTC. Translated, it gives CASNDRAQETQYF. The J gene is TRBJ2-5, the V gene TRBV28; TRBD1 matches 7 bases. The CDR3 has 13 residues. Germline CDR1 and CDR2: MDHEN and SYDVKM. V lost 7 bases to trimming and J lost 1 base; unmatched junction nucleotides: 3.

This clonotype was found many times. The chain carries TRBV19 and TRBJ1-1; the D is unclear. Germline loops: CDR1 LNHDA, CDR2 SQIVND (reference sequence). The CDR3 has 15 residues. V was trimmed by 7 bases and J by 6 bases, leaving 21 bases between them. CDR3 sequence: CASIIPGRSYAEAFF. The CDR3 DNA sequence: TGTGCCAGTATCATCCCGGGGAGGTCCTATGCTGAAGCTTTCTTT.

To note about this clonotype: A much larger clone lies one base from this, so it may be a read error. The gene calls are TRBV20-1 and TRBJ2-2; D might be TRBD1 (8 bases). Germline CDR1 and CDR2: DFQATT and SNEGSKA (reference sequence). The V end lost 5 bases, the J end lost 2 bases, and 27 bases lay between the germline ends. This CDR3 has 19 amino acids. The CDR3 sequence is CSALQGALVGGRNTGELFF. The DNA for the CDR3 is TGCAGTGCTCTTCAGGGGGCTTTAGTGGGAGGGCGTAACACCGGGGAGCTGTTTTTT.

This clonotype was counted at least ten times. J is TRBJ1-1 and V is TRBV18; perhaps TRBD1 as D (6 bases). CDR3 size: 15 residues. The germline V and J ends were trimmed by 4 bases and 3 bases, with 15 bases remaining between them. Germline V gene data show CDR1 as KGHSH and CDR2 as LQKENI. In nucleotides, the CDR3 is TGTGCCAGCTCACTAAGTACAGGGTTGGACACTGAAGCTTTCTTT. Amino acid sequence: CASSLSTGLDTEAFF.

This clonotype appeared many times. The chain is built from TRBV11-3 and TRBJ2-3; D may correspond to TRBD1 or TRBD2 (5 bases each). Trimming cost V 3 bases and J 6 bases, with 10 bases left between them. This CDR3 is 13 amino acids long. Germline-derived CDR1 and CDR2 are SGHNT and YENEEA. In nucleotides, the CDR3 is TGTGCCAGCAGCTTGGGACCGGGGGATACGCAGTATTTT. Translating gives CASSLGPGDTQYF.

This clonotype was seen ten or more times. CDR3 in amino acids: CASSKGGQGFYGYTF. DNA of the CDR3: TGTGCCAGCAGCAAGGGGGGACAGGGGTTCTATGGCTACACCTTC. The chain combines TRBV12-3 or TRBV12-4 with TRBJ1-2; 10 bases map to TRBD1. V dropped 6 bases and J dropped 4; count of bases not matched to a gene: 8. The CDR3 sequence is 15 residues long.

This clonotype was observed a few times. The chain combines TRBV7-6 with TRBJ1-1, with a possible D match to TRBD1 (5 bases). V was pared by 7 bases and J by 4 bases, with 16 bases between. Looked up from germline, CDR1 is SGHVS and CDR2 is FNYEAQ. This CDR3 has 14 residues. The CDR3 region is CASTAGVSSTEAFF. The CDR3, as DNA: TGTGCCAGCACCGCGGGGGTCTCGAGCACTGAAGCTTTCTTT.

This clonotype was seen a few times. A much bigger clone sits one base away, suggesting this may be a read error. This chain connects TRBV10-3 to TRBJ1-1; TRBD1 is a possible D gene (6 bases). The CDR3 contains 14 residues. Germline lookup yields CDR1 ENHRY and CDR2 SYGVKD. The CDR3 DNA is TGTGCCATTTCCGGGGGCGACGAGGGCACTGGAGCTTTCTTT. This translates into CAISGGDEGTGAFF.

The J gene is TRBJ2-5, the V gene TRBV30, with D possibly matching TRBD1 (6 bases). CDR1 GTSNPN and CDR2 SVGIG come from the germline V gene (reference sequence). Deletions cut 0 bases from V and 12 bases from J, with 23 bases between. The CDR3 has 15 residues. CDR3 nucleotides: TGTGCCTGGAGTGTAATTGGGGCAGGGGAGAGTGGAAAGTACTTC. Amino acids: CAWSVIGAGESGKYF.

This clonotype appeared many times. The V call is TRBV6-1, the J call TRBJ2-7, with no clear D. Germline V gene data show CDR1 as MNHNS and CDR2 as SASEGT. The germline V and J ends were trimmed by 3 bases and 2 bases, with 2 bases remaining between them. This CDR3 has 11 amino acids. The CDR3 DNA is TGTGCCAGCAGTGACCCCTACGAGCAGTACTTC. This translates into CASSDPYEQYF.

This clonotype appeared many times. V and J are TRBV7-2 and TRBJ2-7; 7 nucleotides line up with TRBD2. J gave up 4 bases and V 4 bases, and 4 bases lay outside the gene matches. CDR3 length: 13 amino acids. Germline CDR1 reads SGHTA; CDR2 reads FQGNSA. The CDR3 is CASSSSGMYEQYF. For the CDR3, the DNA is TGTGCCAGCAGCTCAAGCGGGATGTACGAGCAGTACTTC.

Turning to this clonotype: A read error is possible here, since a much larger clone lies one base away. DNA of the CDR3: TGTGGCAGCAGTTTCGCCACCACCTACAATGAGCAGTTCTTC. Translating gives CGSSFATTYNEQFF. The chain links TRBV28 to TRBJ2-1; the D is unclear. This CDR3 comprises 14 residues. In germline, CDR1 is MDHEN, CDR2 SYDVKM. Full variable domain (remainder filled in from reference TRBV28 and TRBJ2-1): DVKVTQSSRYLVKRTGEKVFLECVQDMDHENMFWYRQDPGLGLRLIYFSYDVKMKEKGDIPEGYSVSREKKERFSLILESASTNQTSMYLCGSSFATTYNEQFFGPGTRLTVL.

This clonotype was counted many times. The rearrangement links TRBV20-1 to TRBJ2-7; 11 bases align to TRBD2. Unmatched junction bases numbered 9, after V lost 6 bases and J lost 5 bases. Germline values: CDR1 DFQATT, CDR2 SNEGSKA (reference sequence). The CDR3 extends over 14 amino acids. This CDR3 reads CSAKIAGGSHEQYF. DNA of the CDR3: TGCAGTGCAAAGATAGCGGGAGGGTCCCACGAGCAGTACTTC.

The sample holds many counts of this clonotype. The rearrangement joins TRBV5-1 to TRBJ2-1, with 7 bases identical to TRBD1. J gave up 1 base and V 0 bases, and 1 base lay outside the gene matches. Germline assignment: CDR1 SGHRS and CDR2 YFSETQ. The CDR3 has 15 amino acids. In DNA form, the CDR3 reads TGCGCCAGCAGCTTGGGGGGACAGTCCTACAATGAGCAGTTCTTC. This encodes CASSLGGQSYNEQFF.

In its sample, this clonotype was seen many times. V gene TRBV19 combines with J gene TRBJ2-2, with D maybe TRBD1 (5 bases). The CDR3 length is 15 residues. Germline V gene data show CDR1 as LNHDA and CDR2 as SQIVND (reference sequence). The V and J ends lost 7 bases and 0 bases respectively, with 12 bases between them. CDR3 in amino acids: CASNEWTPNTGELFF. CDR3 coding DNA: TGTGCCAGTAATGAATGGACACCGAACACCGGGGAGCTGTTTTTT. The entire variable domain, with the rest obtained from reference TRBV19 and TRBJ2-2, is as follows: DGGITQSPKYLFRKEGQNVTLSCEQNLNHDAMYWYRQDPGQGLRLIYYSQIVNDFQKGDIAEGYSVSREKKESFPLTVTSAQKNPTAFYLCASNEWTPNTGELFFGEGSRLTVL.

A note on this clonotype: This may come from a read error, since a much larger clone is one base off. The chain joins TRBV11-2 to TRBJ1-5; perhaps TRBD1 as D (5 bases). CDR1 SGHAT and CDR2 FQNNGV come from the germline V gene. This CDR3 comprises 15 residues. This CDR3 reads CASSQPGGHNLPQHF. The CDR3 bases are TGTGCCAGCAGCCAACCGGGCGGACACAATCTGCCCCAGCATTTT. Together with reference TRBV11-2 and TRBJ1-5, the CDR3 gives the full variable domain: EAGVAQSPRYKIIEKRQSVAFWCNPISGHATLYWYQQILGQGPKLLIQFQNNGVVDDSQLPKDRFSAERLKGVDSTLKIQPAKLEDSAVYLCASSQPGGHNLPQHFGDGTRLSIL.

Comments on this clonotype: One junction end disagrees with the germline gene, perhaps due to a read error. The V and J genes are TRBV27 and TRBJ1-2, with D perhaps matching TRBD1 (6 bases). The CDR3 loop spans 13 amino acids. Germline CDR1 reads MNHEY; CDR2 reads SMNVEV (reference sequence). The CDR3 region has the DNA TGTGCCAGCAGTTTGGGGGCCCTCTATGGCTACCCCTTC. Protein sequence: CASSLGALYGYPF.

With respect to this clonotype: A read error is possible here, since a much larger clone lies one base away. The V and J genes are TRBV7-2 and TRBJ1-2; no firm D call. The CDR3 is 11 amino acids. The germline V gene has CDR1 SGHTA and CDR2 FQGNSA. In DNA, the CDR3 is TGTGCCGGCAGCCGAGGGTATGGCTACACCTTC. It specifies CAGSRGYGYTF.

J is TRBJ1-1 and V is TRBV10-2; 7 nucleotides line up with TRBD1. Per the germline V gene, CDR1 is WSHSY and CDR2 is SAAADI. The CDR3 covers 16 residues. The V segment lost 0 bases and the J segment 4 bases; nucleotides outside the gene matches: 8. The CDR3 reads CASSESTGMRSTEAFF. DNA for the CDR3: TGCGCCAGCAGTGAGTCGACAGGGATGAGGAGCACTGAAGCTTTCTTT.

The V gene is TRBV28, the J gene TRBJ2-5; the match to TRBD2 covers 10 bases. CDR1 is MDHEN and CDR2 is SYDVKM in the germline V gene. The CDR3 runs to 14 residues. The junction had 8 bases not matched to a gene; V was cut back by 8 bases and J by 5 bases. The CDR3 sequence: CASRAGLARETQYF. Written as DNA, the CDR3 is TGTGCCAGCCGAGCGGGACTAGCGAGGGAGACCCAGTACTTC.

Turning to this clonotype: A read error may be the cause here, since a much bigger clone is one base away. The chain employs TRBV5-1 and TRBJ1-1; 11 bases are shared with TRBD1. The CDR3 runs 16 residues. CDR1 is SGHRS and CDR2 is YFSETQ in the germline V gene. CDR3 sequence: CASSPGQGAFSTEALF. The CDR3 region has the DNA TGCGCCAGCAGCCCCGGACAGGGGGCATTTAGCACTGAAGCTCTCTTT.

This clonotype was counted ten times or more. The chain carries TRBV20-1 and TRBJ2-1; possible D gene TRBD2, 6 bases. CDR3 size: 12 residues. Per germline, CDR1 DFQATT and CDR2 SNEGSKA (reference sequence). V lost 0 bases and J lost 10, with 10 bases in between. CDR3 sequence: CSARESGREQFF. DNA for the CDR3: TGCAGTGCTAGAGAAAGTGGGAGGGAGCAGTTCTTC.

This clonotype came up many times. The gene calls are TRBV7-9 and TRBJ1-1; no firm D call. Trimming took 0 bases from V and 0 from J, leaving 5 bases between them. Germline V gene lookup returns CDR1 SEHNR and CDR2 FQNEAQ (reference sequence). CDR3 length: 14 amino acids. CDR3 protein: CASSLAEVNTEAFF. CDR3 nucleotides: TGTGCCAGCAGCTTAGCGGAGGTGAACACTGAAGCTTTCTTT.

In its sample, this clonotype was seen many times. V and J are TRBV7-8 and TRBJ1-5, with D perhaps matching TRBD1 (5 bases). The V and J ends lost 7 bases and 5 bases respectively, with 18 bases between them. Germline CDR1 and CDR2: SGHVS and FQNEAQ. The CDR3 loop spans 15 amino acids. In nucleotides, the CDR3 is TGTGCCAGCAAGGACGGATGGCAGGGCGATCAGCCCCAGCATTTT. It translates to CASKDGWQGDQPQHF.

The chain has TRBV4-1 and TRBJ1-1; D is unclear. Germline CDR1 and CDR2: MGHRA and YSYEKL. This CDR3 is 17 amino acids long. Trimming removed 1 base from V and 2 bases from J, with 17 bases in between. The CDR3 DNA reads TGCGCCAGCAGCCAAGGGATGGTGCTGGGGTACAACACTGAAGCTTTCTTT. Translated, it gives CASSQGMVLGYNTEAFF.